These T cell receptor beta chains were read from a single sample in a study of blood T cell repertoires in COVID-19. Assay: immunoSEQ multiplex PCR; the TCRdb copy retains only in-frame clones and omits some. The table records 70,000 to 95,000 clones, about four fifths of them present only once. What was sequenced was peripheral blood. These receptors came from a human donor in a cohort sampled during active COVID-19. Each CDR3 is given with its conserved first and last residue. A D gene is named only where the DNA matches it firmly. Clone size is not always given. Where it is, it says once, few, many or a class for expanded clones.

clone_size: -
d_call: -
v_call: TRBV7-2
j_call: TRBJ1-5
cdr3_aa: CASSLGAGNQPQHF
cdr3_nt: TGTGCCAGCAGCTTAGGGGCAGGGAATCAGCCCCAGCATTTT

clone_size: -
d_call: -
v_call: TRBV20-1
j_call: TRBJ1-1
cdr3_aa: CSVDRNTEAFF
cdr3_nt: TGCAGTGTGGACAGGAACACTGAAGCTTTCTTT

clone_size: -
d_call: TRBD1
v_call: TRBV29-1
j_call: TRBJ1-2
cdr3_aa: CSVAGGISSYGYTF
cdr3_nt: TGCAGCGTTGCAGGGGGCATTAGTAGTTATGGCTACACCTTC

clone_size: -
d_call: TRBD1
v_call: TRBV4-2
j_call: TRBJ2-6
cdr3_aa: CASSSGGGRAGANVLTF
cdr3_nt: TGTGCCAGCAGCTCAGGGGGCGGCAGAGCTGGGGCCAACGTCCTGACTTTC

clone_size: -
d_call: TRBD2
v_call: TRBV11-2
j_call: TRBJ2-7
cdr3_aa: CASSPDAGGYEQYF
cdr3_nt: TGTGCCAGCAGCCCAGACGCGGGGGGATACGAGCAGTACTTC

clone_size: -
d_call: TRBD1
v_call: TRBV7-6
j_call: TRBJ1-1
cdr3_aa: CASSARGLSTEAFF
cdr3_nt: TGTGCCAGCAGCGCCAGGGGGCTGAGCACTGAAGCTTTCTTT

clone_size: -
d_call: -
v_call: TRBV7-9
j_call: TRBJ2-2
cdr3_aa: CASSLVIDTGELFF
cdr3_nt: TGTGCCAGCAGCTTAGTTATTGACACCGGGGAGCTGTTTTTT

clone_size: -
d_call: -
v_call: TRBV6-1
j_call: TRBJ1-2
cdr3_aa: CASSDQAGNYGYTF
cdr3_nt: TGTGCCAGCAGTGATCAGGCGGGTAACTATGGCTACACCTTC

clone_size: -
d_call: -
v_call: TRBV6-5
j_call: TRBJ2-3
cdr3_aa: CASSLQGGDTQYF
cdr3_nt: TGTGCCAGCAGTTTACAGGGTGGAGATACGCAGTATTTT

clone_size: -
d_call: -
v_call: TRBV10-2
j_call: TRBJ2-2
cdr3_aa: CASSDYGTGELFF
cdr3_nt: TGCGCCAGCAGTGACTACGGCACCGGGGAGCTGTTTTTT

clone_size: -
d_call: -
v_call: TRBV2
j_call: TRBJ2-3
cdr3_aa: CASSQDSDTQYF
cdr3_nt: TGTGCCAGCAGTCAGGACTCAGATACGCAGTATTTT

clone_size: -
d_call: -
v_call: TRBV18
j_call: TRBJ1-1
cdr3_aa: CASSEGNTEAFF
cdr3_nt: TGTGCCAGCTCAGAGGGGAACACTGAAGCTTTCTTT

clone_size: -
d_call: -
v_call: TRBV7-9
j_call: TRBJ2-7
cdr3_aa: CASSLGQFFNYEQYF
cdr3_nt: TGTGCCAGCAGCTTGGGGCAATTTTTTAACTACGAGCAGTACTTC

clone_size: -
d_call: -
v_call: TRBV7-9
j_call: TRBJ1-1
cdr3_aa: CASRYTGMGNTEAFF
cdr3_nt: TGTGCCAGCAGATATACAGGGATGGGGAACACTGAAGCTTTCTTT

clone_size: few
d_call: TRBD1
v_call: TRBV10-3
j_call: TRBJ1-1
cdr3_aa: CATTGDGTEAFF
cdr3_nt: TGTGCCACCACAGGGGATGGCACTGAAGCTTTCTTT

clone_size: -
d_call: -
v_call: TRBV5-1
j_call: TRBJ1-5
cdr3_aa: CASSWDINQPQHF
cdr3_nt: TGCGCCAGCAGCTGGGACATCAATCAGCCCCAGCATTTT

clone_size: -
d_call: -
v_call: TRBV4-2
j_call: TRBJ2-3
cdr3_aa: CASSQPPRAGTDTQYF
cdr3_nt: TGTGCCAGCAGCCAACCCCCCAGGGCTGGCACAGATACGCAGTATTTT

clone_size: -
d_call: TRBD1
v_call: TRBV7-9
j_call: TRBJ1-1
cdr3_aa: CASSKGQGARDTEAFF
cdr3_nt: TGTGCCAGCAGCAAAGGACAGGGGGCGCGGGACACTGAAGCTTTCTTT

clone_size: -
d_call: -
v_call: TRBV18
j_call: TRBJ2-5
cdr3_aa: CASSEAQETQYF
cdr3_nt: TGTGCCAGCTCCGAGGCACAAGAGACCCAGTACTTC

clone_size: -
d_call: TRBD2
v_call: TRBV5-1
j_call: TRBJ2-5
cdr3_aa: CASSLVRGGGQTQYF
cdr3_nt: TGCGCCAGCAGCTTGGTACGGGGGGGAGGACAGACCCAGTACTTC

clone_size: -
d_call: -
v_call: TRBV2
j_call: TRBJ1-5
cdr3_aa: CASSSDRFNQPQHF
cdr3_nt: TGTGCCAGCAGTTCAGACAGGTTCAATCAGCCCCAGCATTTT

clone_size: -
d_call: -
v_call: TRBV7-2
j_call: TRBJ2-3
cdr3_aa: CASSLYRTDTQYF
cdr3_nt: TGTGCCAGCAGCTTATACAGAACAGATACGCAGTATTTT

clone_size: -
d_call: TRBD1
v_call: TRBV28
j_call: TRBJ2-3
cdr3_aa: CASTEGGQGTDTQYF
cdr3_nt: TGTGCCAGCACCGAGGGGGGACAGGGCACAGATACGCAGTATTTT

clone_size: -
d_call: -
v_call: TRBV3-1/TRBV3-2
j_call: TRBJ1-3
cdr3_aa: CASSPQAAGNTIYF
cdr3_nt: TGTGCCAGCAGCCCACAGGCGGCTGGAAACACCATATATTTT

clone_size: -
d_call: TRBD2
v_call: TRBV19
j_call: TRBJ2-1
cdr3_aa: CASSIEGLAGRASYNEQFF
cdr3_nt: TGTGCCAGTAGTATCGAGGGACTAGCGGGGCGGGCTTCCTACAATGAGCAGTTCTTC

clone_size: -
d_call: TRBD1
v_call: TRBV3-1/TRBV3-2
j_call: TRBJ2-7
cdr3_aa: CASSLDRGYEQYF
cdr3_nt: TGTGCCAGCAGCCTTGACAGGGGGTACGAGCAGTACTTC

clone_size: -
d_call: -
v_call: TRBV11-2
j_call: TRBJ1-5
cdr3_aa: CASSYSSNQPQHF
cdr3_nt: TGTGCCAGCAGCTACAGTAGCAATCAGCCCCAGCATTTT

clone_size: -
d_call: TRBD2
v_call: TRBV5-1
j_call: TRBJ2-5
cdr3_aa: CASRSSGGGTETQYF
cdr3_nt: TGCGCCAGCAGATCGAGCGGGGGGGGCACTGAGACCCAGTACTTC

clone_size: -
d_call: -
v_call: TRBV27
j_call: TRBJ2-2
cdr3_aa: CASTTGYFGTGELFF
cdr3_nt: TGTGCCAGCACAACAGGTTACTTCGGAACCGGGGAGCTGTTTTTT

clone_size: -
d_call: -
v_call: TRBV5-1
j_call: TRBJ2-5
cdr3_aa: CASSHQPDQETQYF
cdr3_nt: TGCGCCAGCAGCCACCAACCAGACCAAGAGACCCAGTACTTC

clone_size: once
d_call: -
v_call: TRBV2
j_call: TRBJ2-5
cdr3_aa: CASSVTGIGETQYF
cdr3_nt: TGTGCCAGCAGTGTAACAGGGATCGGAGAGACCCAGTACTTC

clone_size: once
d_call: TRBD1
v_call: TRBV19
j_call: TRBJ1-1
cdr3_aa: CASTRTGGGGEAFF
cdr3_nt: TGTGCCAGTACCCGGACAGGGGGTGGGGGTGAAGCTTTCTTT

clone_size: -
d_call: TRBD2
v_call: TRBV2
j_call: TRBJ2-4
cdr3_aa: CASSGGTSGGLAKNIQYF
cdr3_nt: TGTGCCAGCAGCGGAGGGACTAGCGGGGGCCTAGCCAAAAACATTCAGTACTTC

clone_size: -
d_call: -
v_call: TRBV9
j_call: TRBJ2-3
cdr3_aa: CASSVGGRDILGTDTQYF
cdr3_nt: TGTGCCAGCAGCGTAGGGGGAAGGGACATCCTTGGAACAGATACGCAGTATTTT

clone_size: -
d_call: TRBD2
v_call: TRBV5-1
j_call: TRBJ2-1
cdr3_aa: CASSLAASGGRGDEQFF
cdr3_nt: TGCGCCAGCAGCTTGGCCGCGAGCGGGGGCCGGGGAGATGAGCAGTTCTTC

clone_size: few
d_call: -
v_call: TRBV10-3
j_call: TRBJ1-4
cdr3_aa: CAISEQTTNEKLFF
cdr3_nt: TGTGCCATCAGTGAGCAAACAACTAATGAAAAACTGTTTTTT

clone_size: -
d_call: TRBD2
v_call: TRBV6-1
j_call: TRBJ2-1
cdr3_aa: CASSETTSPHEQFF
cdr3_nt: TGTGCCAGCAGTGAAACGACTAGCCCCCATGAGCAGTTCTTC

clone_size: -
d_call: -
v_call: TRBV6-5
j_call: TRBJ1-4
cdr3_aa: CASSPGRLWEKLFF
cdr3_nt: TGTGCCAGCAGTCCAGGCAGACTATGGGAAAAACTGTTTTTT

clone_size: -
d_call: -
v_call: TRBV27
j_call: TRBJ2-5
cdr3_aa: CASSSQNEETQYF
cdr3_nt: TGTGCCAGCAGTTCACAGAACGAAGAGACCCAGTACTTC

clone_size: -
d_call: -
v_call: TRBV9
j_call: TRBJ2-7
cdr3_aa: CASSVAPFSRGEQYF
cdr3_nt: TGTGCCAGCAGCGTAGCCCCATTCTCGCGTGGCGAGCAGTACTTC

clone_size: once
d_call: TRBD2
v_call: TRBV28
j_call: TRBJ2-7
cdr3_aa: CASGTLSGGLYEQYF
cdr3_nt: TGTGCCAGCGGAACCCTCAGCGGGGGGCTGTACGAGCAGTACTTC

clone_size: -
d_call: -
v_call: TRBV5-1
j_call: TRBJ1-3
cdr3_aa: CASSLGSGRNTIYF
cdr3_nt: TGCGCCAGCAGCTTGGGGTCAGGGCGAAACACCATATATTTT

clone_size: -
d_call: TRBD1
v_call: TRBV5-8
j_call: TRBJ1-6
cdr3_aa: CASSPPRQGSNSPLHF
cdr3_nt: TGTGCCAGCAGCCCACCGCGACAGGGGAGTAATTCACCCCTCCACTTT

clone_size: -
d_call: -
v_call: TRBV5-1
j_call: TRBJ1-6
cdr3_aa: CASREGTVRANSPLHF
cdr3_nt: TGCGCCAGCAGGGAGGGGACTGTGAGGGCCAACTCACCCCTCCACTTT

clone_size: -
d_call: -
v_call: TRBV12-5
j_call: TRBJ2-1
cdr3_aa: CASGLTGSNEQFF
cdr3_nt: TGTGCTAGTGGTTTGACAGGGTCGAATGAGCAGTTCTTC

clone_size: -
d_call: -
v_call: TRBV5-1
j_call: TRBJ2-5
cdr3_aa: CASSPSSGGIDGKRTQYF
cdr3_nt: TGCGCCAGCAGCCCTTCTTCGGGCGGGATTGATGGAAAGAGAACCCAGTACTTC

clone_size: -
d_call: -
v_call: TRBV12-2
j_call: TRBJ2-7
cdr3_aa: CASRRRPLSSYEQYF
cdr3_nt: TGTGCAAGTCGCCGGAGGCCCCTAAGCTCCTACGAGCAGTACTTC

clone_size: -
d_call: TRBD1
v_call: TRBV3-1/TRBV3-2
j_call: TRBJ2-6
cdr3_aa: CASSPPIYGTDVLTF
cdr3_nt: TGTGCCAGCAGCCCACCAATCTACGGGACAGATGTCCTGACTTTC

clone_size: -
d_call: -
v_call: TRBV12-3/TRBV12-4
j_call: TRBJ1-2
cdr3_aa: CASQGLGYGYTF
cdr3_nt: TGTGCCAGCCAGGGGTTGGGCTATGGCTACACCTTC

clone_size: once
d_call: -
v_call: TRBV27
j_call: TRBJ1-6
cdr3_aa: CASSLRGAGPSSSYNSPLHF
cdr3_nt: TGTGCCAGCAGTCTTCGCGGGGCAGGGCCGTCGAGCTCCTATAATTCACCCCTCCACTTT

clone_size: -
d_call: TRBD1
v_call: TRBV4-1
j_call: TRBJ1-2
cdr3_aa: CASRSSRPGPGQEYGYTF
cdr3_nt: TGCGCCAGCCGTAGCTCCCGACCGGGCCCGGGACAGGAATATGGCTACACCTTC

clone_size: once
d_call: TRBD1
v_call: TRBV10-3
j_call: TRBJ1-1
cdr3_aa: CAISEVARDRDADTEAFF
cdr3_nt: TGTGCCATCAGTGAGGTCGCCCGAGACAGGGACGCGGACACTGAAGCTTTCTTT

clone_size: -
d_call: -
v_call: TRBV6-6
j_call: TRBJ1-3
cdr3_aa: CASSYSGLNSGNTIYF
cdr3_nt: TGTGCCAGCAGTTACTCGGGGCTTAACTCTGGAAACACCATATATTTT